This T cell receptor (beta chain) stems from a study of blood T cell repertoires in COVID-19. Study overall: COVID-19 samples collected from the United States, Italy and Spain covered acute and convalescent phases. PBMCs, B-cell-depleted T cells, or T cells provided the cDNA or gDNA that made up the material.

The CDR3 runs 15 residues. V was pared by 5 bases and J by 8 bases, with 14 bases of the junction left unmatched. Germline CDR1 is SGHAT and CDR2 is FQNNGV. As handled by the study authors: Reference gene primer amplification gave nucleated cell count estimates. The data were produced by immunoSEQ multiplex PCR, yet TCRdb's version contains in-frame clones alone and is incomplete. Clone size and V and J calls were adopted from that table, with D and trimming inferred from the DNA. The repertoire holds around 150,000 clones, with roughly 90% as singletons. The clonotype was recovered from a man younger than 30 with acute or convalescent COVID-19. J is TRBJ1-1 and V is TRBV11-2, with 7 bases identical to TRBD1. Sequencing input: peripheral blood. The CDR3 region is CASSLLDYRQGEAFF. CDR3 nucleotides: TGTGCCAGCAGCCTCTTAGATTATAGACAGGGAGAAGCTTTCTTT.